Following are 16 T cell receptor beta chains from one sample sequenced in a study of blood T cell repertoires in COVID-19. Repertoires were generated with immunoSEQ multiplex PCR, while TCRdb's copy carries only in-frame clones and drops some. The sample holds about 120,000 clones, approximately 81% seen once. Sequencing used peripheral blood. These receptors originate from a man in his fifties or sixties with acute or convalescent COVID-19.

This clone appeared once. The chain couples TRBV9 to TRBJ1-1; D may be TRBD1 (5 bases). Germline lookup yields CDR1 SGDLS and CDR2 YYNGEE. Trimming removed 1 base from V and 1 base from J, with 8 bases in between. This CDR3 comprises 14 residues. CDR3 DNA: TGTGCCAGCAGCGTAAACCAGGGGAACACTGAAGCTTTCTTT. Translating it yields CASSVNQGNTEAFF. Based on the CDR3 plus reference TRBV9 and TRBJ1-1, the full variable domain is DSGVTQTPKHLITATGQRVTLRCSPRSGDLSVYWYQQSLDQGLQFLIQYYNGEERAKGNILERFSAQQFPDLHSELNLSSLELGDSALYFCASSVNQGNTEAFFGQGTRLTVV.

This clone turned up a few times. J is TRBJ2-6 and V is TRBV5-1, with TRBD1 matching over 8 bases. CDR1 SGHRS and CDR2 YFSETQ come from the germline V gene. Losses at the gene ends were 3 bases for V and 4 bases for J; bases not matched to a gene: 9. The CDR3 runs 17 residues. CDR3 loop: CASSSPQTGVGANVLTF. For the CDR3, the DNA is TGCGCCAGCAGCTCTCCTCAGACAGGGGTCGGGGCCAACGTCCTGACTTTC.

This rearrangement joins TRBV2 to TRBJ2-1; the D gene is possibly TRBD1 (5 bases). The CDR3 is made up of 13 amino acids. The germline V and J ends were trimmed by 3 bases and 7 bases, with 10 bases remaining between them. CDR1 is SNHLY and CDR2 is FYNNEI in the germline V gene. CDR3 in DNA: TGTGCCAGCAGTGACAGGGTTGGGAATGAGCAGTTCTTC. Translation: CASSDRVGNEQFF.

The rearrangement joins TRBV28 to TRBJ1-1; 8 nucleotides match TRBD1. Germline V gene data show CDR1 as MDHEN and CDR2 as SYDVKM. The CDR3 is 14 amino acids. The V segment lost 2 bases and the J segment 5 bases; nucleotides outside the gene matches: 4. The CDR3 reads CASSLQGAGTEAFF. DNA of the CDR3: TGTGCCAGCAGTTTACAGGGGGCAGGAACTGAAGCTTTCTTT. The variable domain in full, with the rest retrieved from reference TRBV28 and TRBJ1-1, is DVKVTQSSRYLVKRTGEKVFLECVQDMDHENMFWYRQDPGLGLRLIYFSYDVKMKEKGDIPEGYSVSREKKERFSLILESASTNQTSMYLCASSLQGAGTEAFFGQGTRLTVV.

This chain uses TRBV5-1 with TRBJ2-3; 15 bases line up with TRBD2. With V trimmed by 3 bases and J by 0 bases, 8 bases remained unmatched. Germline V gives CDR1 SGHRS, CDR2 YFSETQ. This CDR3 comprises 19 residues. CDR3 nucleotides: TGCGCCAGCAGCTCGGGACTAGCGGGAGGTGTTGGAAGCACAGATACGCAGTATTTT. Encoded protein: CASSSGLAGGVGSTDTQYF.

The chain joins TRBV6-4 to TRBJ1-6; D is possibly TRBD1 (5 bases). Germline lookup yields CDR1 MRHNA and CDR2 SNTAGT. Trimming shortened V by 3 bases and J by 8 bases, and 14 bases separated the two germline ends. The CDR3 has 15 residues. CDR3 sequence reads: CASSEVWGRDSPLHF. CDR3 sequence (DNA): TGTGCCAGCAGTGAAGTATGGGGGAGGGATTCACCCCTCCACTTT.

This chain joins TRBV28 and TRBJ2-1; D not certain. Germline V lookup: CDR1 MDHEN, CDR2 SYDVKM. V shed 2 bases and J shed 9 bases, with 14 bases lying between them. The CDR3 loop spans 14 amino acids. CDR3 residues: CASSLPMQVAEQFF. CDR3 nucleotide sequence: TGTGCCAGCAGTTTACCCATGCAGGTCGCTGAGCAGTTCTTC.

V gene TRBV12-3 or TRBV12-4 combines with J gene TRBJ2-7, with TRBD1 matching 7 bases. The V gene end was trimmed by 7 bases and the J gene end by 2 bases; junction bases not matched to a gene: 2. The CDR3 totals 12 residues. In nucleotides, the CDR3 is TGTGCCAGCAAAGACAGGGCCTACGAGCAGTACTTC. Encoded protein: CASKDRAYEQYF.

This clone was counted once. V is TRBV7-7 and J is TRBJ2-3; 7 bases map to TRBD2. The CDR3 has 15 amino acids. Trimming removed 3 bases from V and 0 bases from J; junction bases left unmatched: 3. Germline CDR1 SSHAT, CDR2 FNYEAQ (reference sequence). CDR3 loop: CASSFTSASTDTQYF. CDR3 bases: TGTGCCAGCAGCTTTACTAGCGCCAGCACAGATACGCAGTATTTT.

The chain links TRBV7-2 to TRBJ2-2, with 13 nucleotides matching TRBD2. Germline CDR1 SGHTA, CDR2 FQGNSA. Losses at the gene ends were 2 bases for V and 4 bases for J; bases not matched to a gene: 7. This CDR3 region has 18 residues. The DNA of the CDR3 is TGTGCCAGCAGCTTACGACTAGCGGGGGGCAGGGGCACCGGGGAGCTGTTTTTT. Translating gives CASSLRLAGGRGTGELFF.

A word on this clone: The same CDR3 can be traced to other DNA sequences in this sample. The chain couples TRBV11-2 to TRBJ2-2; 7 nucleotides match TRBD1. CDR1 and CDR2 from the germline V gene are SGHAT and FQNNGV. With 2 bases clipped from V and 0 bases from J, the junction kept 0 bases outside the gene matches. This CDR3 comprises 15 residues. The CDR3 loop reads CASSLQGANTGELFF. The CDR3 DNA reads as TGTGCCAGCAGCTTACAGGGGGCGAACACCGGGGAGCTGTTTTTT.

The rearrangement joins TRBV6-2 or TRBV6-3 to TRBJ2-5; TRBD1 matches 7 bases. The junction had 8 bases not matched to a gene; V was cut back by 6 bases and J by 4 bases. The CDR3 sequence is 14 residues long. CDR1 and CDR2 (germline): MNHEY, SVGEGT. CDR3 region: CASSRQGDRETQYF. In nucleotides, the CDR3 is TGTGCCAGCAGCCGACAGGGCGATAGAGAGACCCAGTACTTC.

This CDR3 is CASSPNLGGPYEQYF. CDR3 DNA sequence: TGTGCCAGCAGCCCGAACCTGGGAGGGCCATACGAGCAGTACTTC. The chain couples TRBV7-7 to TRBJ2-7, with 7 bases aligning to TRBD2. CDR1 is SSHAT, CDR2 FNYEAQ, per germline (reference sequence). The trim removed 5 bases at V and 4 bases at J, leaving 11 bases unmatched. The CDR3 is 15 amino acids.

This clone has a count of ten or more. The rearrangement joins TRBV7-9 to TRBJ1-6, with 8 bases lining up with TRBD1. Germline-derived CDR1 and CDR2 are SEHNR and FQNEAQ (reference sequence). The CDR3 has 15 amino acids. V was pared by 2 bases and J by 9 bases, with 6 bases of the junction left unmatched. Here the CDR3 DNA reads TGTGCCAGCAGCTTATCAGGGGGCACGGGTTCACCCCTCCACTTT. This codes for CASSLSGGTGSPLHF.

The chain carries TRBV18 and TRBJ1-2; unclear D gene. V gave up 3 bases and J gave up 3 bases, with 11 bases separating them. This CDR3 region has 14 residues. Looked up from germline, CDR1 is KGHSH and CDR2 is LQKENI. As DNA, the CDR3 is TGTGCCAGCTCACCGATTGAGAGCCACTATGGCTACACCTTC. It is translated as CASSPIESHYGYTF. The full variable domain, its missing parts supplied by reference TRBV18 and TRBJ1-2, is NAGVMQNPRHLVRRRGQEARLRCSPMKGHSHVYWYRQLPEEGLKFMVYLQKENIIDESGMPKERFSAEFPKEGPSILRIQQVVRGDSAAYFCASSPIESHYGYTFGSGTRLTVV.

The V call is TRBV19, the J call TRBJ2-5; 7 positions match TRBD2. CDR3 length: 11 amino acids. Per germline, CDR1 LNHDA and CDR2 SQIVND (reference sequence). Written as DNA, the CDR3 is TGTGCAGCCGGGGGGCAAGAGACCCAGTACTTC. Its translation: CAAGGQETQYF.